In this sample, the clone carrying this TCR beta chain turned up a few times. Antigen specificity is unknown. Template switching by 5'RACE produced TCR cDNA, adding a universal primer site and UMIs. Each CDR3 protein gets one entry after TCRdb re-called the 5' RACE reads with MiXCR. The sample yields approximately 130,000 distinct CDR3 sequences, approximately 16% seen once. V was clipped by 0 bases and J by 9 bases, with 15 bases between them. Looked up from germline, CDR1 is LGHNA and CDR2 is YSLEER. The CDR3 is 15 amino acids. The sample is drawn from a study of T cells after yellow fever vaccination. Study-wide findings and caveats: Across the CD4 and CD8 compartments, a small share of clonotypes was present in both. Among primary-vaccination clones, most reappeared after the booster, at 95% to 96% for CD4 and 85% to 90% for CD8. Repertoires sorted by FACS could include abundant clonotypes that are contaminants from the bulk population.

This chain joins TRBV4-3 and TRBJ2-4; perhaps D is TRBD1 or TRBD2 (6 bases each). This sequence was found in a man between 18 and 29 years old who received the YFV17D yellow fever vaccine. This sample comprised CD8+ T cells sorted from PBMCs, obtained 5 days after the yellow fever booster vaccination. CDR3 DNA sequence: TGCGCCAGCAGCCAAGACTCCGGGGGCGCGACCATTCAGTACTTC. Protein sequence: CASSQDSGGATIQYF.